The 2 T cell receptor beta chains in this list originate from one sample, sequenced in a study of T cells after yellow fever vaccination. Each CDR3 protein gets one entry after TCRdb re-called the 5' RACE reads with MiXCR. The table records approximately 300,000 distinct CDR3 sequences, roughly 8.7% of them present only once. Sequencing used PBMCs, obtained on the day of the first yellow fever vaccination. These receptors all come from a man between 18 and 35 years old who received the YFV17D yellow fever vaccine.

Here the CDR3 DNA reads TGTGCCATCAGTGTCCAGGGTTCCACAGATACGCAGTATTTT. It yields the protein CAISVQGSTDTQYF. V is TRBV10-3 and J is TRBJ2-3; a weak D match, TRBD1 (5 bases). Germline CDR1 reads ENHRY; CDR2 reads SYGVKD. Trimming took 4 bases from V and 2 from J, leaving 10 bases between them. The CDR3 covers 14 residues.

J is TRBJ2-5 and V is TRBV20-1; 9 bases align to TRBD2. The length of the CDR3 is 15 residues. Germline loops: CDR1 DFQATT, CDR2 SNEGSKA (reference sequence). Germline trimming cut 3 bases from V and 0 bases from J; bases unmatched to any gene: 5. Written as DNA, the CDR3 is TGCAGTGCTAGTGAGCTAGCGGGGTACCAAGAGACCCAGTACTTC. Protein: CSASELAGYQETQYF.